The present entry profiles one TCR beta chain with its context. The data originate from a study of blood T cell repertoires in COVID-19. Whole-study context: PBMCs, B-cell-depleted T cells, or T cells were the source of the cDNA or gDNA that made up the material.

CDR1 is LNHNV, CDR2 YYDKDF, per germline (reference sequence). Trimming at V came to 4 bases and at J to 7 bases, leaving 11 bases not matched to a gene. This CDR3 has 16 residues. Only in-frame clones appear in the TCRdb table, and some are missing; sequencing was by immunoSEQ multiplex PCR. The data contain about 22,000 clones, around 80% of them singletons. Sequencing was done on a sample of peripheral blood. The rearrangement uses TRBV15 and TRBJ2-1; TRBD1 matches 9 bases. The TCR comes from a man in his 60s with active COVID-19. CDR3 protein: CATSTDSGQGMNEQFF. CDR3 DNA sequence: TGTGCCACCAGCACAGATTCCGGACAGGGGATGAATGAGCAGTTCTTC.